This TCR beta chain was documented in a study of blood T cell repertoires in COVID-19. Whole-study context: COVID-19 samples from acute and convalescent phases originated in the United States, Italy and Spain. The analysed material was cDNA or gDNA that came from T cells, B-cell-depleted T cells, or PBMCs.

Unmatched junction bases numbered 6, after V lost 7 bases and J lost 0 bases. From germline, CDR1 is SEHNR and CDR2 FQNEAQ (reference sequence). The CDR3 spans 15 residues. Under the authors' procedure: For nucleated cells, counts were estimated from reference gene primer amplification. Only in-frame clones appear in the TCRdb table, and some are missing; sequencing was by immunoSEQ multiplex PCR. V and J calls and clone size are given by that table; D and trimming were obtained from the DNA. The profile covers some 230,000 clones, with 80% to 90% appearing a single time and approximately 2.6% taken by the ten largest.

The V call is TRBV7-9, the J call TRBJ2-3, with 8 bases identical to TRBD2. This clonotype was obtained from a man over 45 who had recovered from COVID-19. Material for sequencing was peripheral blood. The CDR3 is CASTDTGGSTDTQYF. In DNA, the CDR3 is TGTGCCAGCACCGATACGGGGGGGAGCACAGATACGCAGTATTTT.